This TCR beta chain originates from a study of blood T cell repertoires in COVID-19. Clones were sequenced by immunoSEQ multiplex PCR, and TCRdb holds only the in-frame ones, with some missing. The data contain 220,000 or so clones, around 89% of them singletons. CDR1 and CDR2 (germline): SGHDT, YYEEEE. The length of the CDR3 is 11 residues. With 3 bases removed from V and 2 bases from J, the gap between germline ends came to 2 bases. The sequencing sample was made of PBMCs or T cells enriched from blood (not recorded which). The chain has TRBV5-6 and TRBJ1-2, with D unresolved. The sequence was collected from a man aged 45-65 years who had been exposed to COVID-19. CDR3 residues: CASSSNYGYTF. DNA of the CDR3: TGTGCCAGCAGCTCAAACTATGGCTACACCTTC.